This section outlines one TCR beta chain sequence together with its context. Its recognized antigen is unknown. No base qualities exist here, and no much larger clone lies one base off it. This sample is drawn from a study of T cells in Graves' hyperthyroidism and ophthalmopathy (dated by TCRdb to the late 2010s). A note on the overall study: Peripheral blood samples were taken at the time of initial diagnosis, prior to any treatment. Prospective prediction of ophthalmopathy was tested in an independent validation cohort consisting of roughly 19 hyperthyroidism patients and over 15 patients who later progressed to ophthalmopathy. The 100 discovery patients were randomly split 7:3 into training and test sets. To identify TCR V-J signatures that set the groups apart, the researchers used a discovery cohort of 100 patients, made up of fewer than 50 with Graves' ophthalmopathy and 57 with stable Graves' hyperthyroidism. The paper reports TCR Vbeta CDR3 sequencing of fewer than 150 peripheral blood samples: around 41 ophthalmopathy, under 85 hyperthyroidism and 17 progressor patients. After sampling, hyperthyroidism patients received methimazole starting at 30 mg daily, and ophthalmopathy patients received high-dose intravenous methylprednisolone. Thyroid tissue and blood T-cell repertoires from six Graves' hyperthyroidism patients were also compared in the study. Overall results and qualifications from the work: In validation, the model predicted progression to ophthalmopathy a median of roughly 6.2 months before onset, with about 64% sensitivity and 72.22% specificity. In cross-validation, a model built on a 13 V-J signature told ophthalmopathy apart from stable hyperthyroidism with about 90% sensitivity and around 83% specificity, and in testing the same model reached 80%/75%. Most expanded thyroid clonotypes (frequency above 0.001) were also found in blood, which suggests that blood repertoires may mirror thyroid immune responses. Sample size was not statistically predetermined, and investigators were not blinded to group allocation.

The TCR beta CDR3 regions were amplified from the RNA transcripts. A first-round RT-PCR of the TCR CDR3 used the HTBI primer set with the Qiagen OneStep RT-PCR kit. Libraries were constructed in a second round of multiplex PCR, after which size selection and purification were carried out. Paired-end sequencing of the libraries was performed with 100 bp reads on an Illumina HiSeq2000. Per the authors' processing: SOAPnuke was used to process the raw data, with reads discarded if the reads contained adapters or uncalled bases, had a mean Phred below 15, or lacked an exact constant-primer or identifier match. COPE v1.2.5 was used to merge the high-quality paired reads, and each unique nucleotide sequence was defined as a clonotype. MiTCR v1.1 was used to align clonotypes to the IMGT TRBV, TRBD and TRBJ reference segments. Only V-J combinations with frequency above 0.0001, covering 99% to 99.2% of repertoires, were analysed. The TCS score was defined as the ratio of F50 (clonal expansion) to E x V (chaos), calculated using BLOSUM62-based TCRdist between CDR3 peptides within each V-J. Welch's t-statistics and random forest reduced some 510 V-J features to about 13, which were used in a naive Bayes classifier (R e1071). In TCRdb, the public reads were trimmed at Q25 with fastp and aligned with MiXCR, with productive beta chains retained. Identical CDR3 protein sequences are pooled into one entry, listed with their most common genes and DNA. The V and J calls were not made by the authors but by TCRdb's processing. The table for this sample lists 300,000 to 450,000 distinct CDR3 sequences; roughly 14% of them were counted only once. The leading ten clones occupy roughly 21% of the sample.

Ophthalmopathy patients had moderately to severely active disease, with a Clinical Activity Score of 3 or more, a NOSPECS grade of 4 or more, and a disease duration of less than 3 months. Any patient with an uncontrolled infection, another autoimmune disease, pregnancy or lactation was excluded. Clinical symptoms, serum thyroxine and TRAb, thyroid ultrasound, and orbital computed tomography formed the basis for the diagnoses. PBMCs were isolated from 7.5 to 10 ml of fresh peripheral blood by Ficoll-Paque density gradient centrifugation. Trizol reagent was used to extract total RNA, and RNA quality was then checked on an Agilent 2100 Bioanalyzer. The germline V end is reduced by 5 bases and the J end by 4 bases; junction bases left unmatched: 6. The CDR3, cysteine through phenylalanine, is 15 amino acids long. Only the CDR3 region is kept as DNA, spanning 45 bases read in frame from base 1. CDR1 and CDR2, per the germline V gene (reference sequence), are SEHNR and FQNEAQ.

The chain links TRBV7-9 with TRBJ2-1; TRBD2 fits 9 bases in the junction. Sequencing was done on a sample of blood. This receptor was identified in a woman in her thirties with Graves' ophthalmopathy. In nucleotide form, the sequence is TGTGCCAGCAGCAAGCTAGCGGGGAAGTACAATGAGCAGTTCTTC. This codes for CASSKLAGKYNEQFF.